This note documents a single T cell receptor (beta chain) sequence. This sample was taken from a study of blood T cell repertoires in COVID-19. A COVID-19 case was met by exposed participants within 2 weeks before study entry. The CDR3 length is 16 residues. The germline gives CDR1 MGHDK, CDR2 SYGVNS. V lost 1 base, J lost 9 bases, and 11 bases stayed unmatched. TCRdb's copy holds only in-frame clones and misses some; the assay was immunoSEQ multiplex PCR. The sample has 250,000 to 350,000 clones, roughly 86% seen once. The TCR sequence derives from a woman aged 50 to 60 who had been exposed to COVID-19. The sample comprised PBMCs or T cells enriched from blood (not recorded which). This sequence joins TRBV25-1 and TRBJ2-3; 9 bases fit TRBD2. CDR3 DNA: TGTGCCAGCAGTGAATTGGCGGGAGGGGCCCAGGGAACGCAGTATTTT. This gives the protein CASSELAGGAQGTQYF.